A selection of T cell receptor beta chains follows, all from one sample in a study of human T cells and chemical hapten exposure. TCRdb ran MiXCR on the RACE reads and lists one entry per CDR3 protein. The table lists 30,000 to 40,000 distinct CDR3 sequences, less than 15% of them singletons, with around 1.9% in the top ten. The specimen comprised whole blood, sampled in connection with sensitization to the hapten diphenylcyclopropenone (DPC). These receptors were collected from a woman in her thirties or forties with alopecia areata. Some clones in this sample may be carry-over from other donors' samples. CDR3s include the opening cysteine and the closing phenylalanine or tryptophan. Fields, in order: V gene, clone size, J gene, D gene, CDR3 protein, CDR3 DNA. D genes are given only for firm matches. Clone sizes are given selectively: once, few, many, or a class where the clone is expanded.

V gene: TRBV27
clone size: many
J gene: TRBJ2-3
D gene: TRBD2
CDR3 protein: CASSLGLASFTDTQYF
CDR3 DNA: TGTGCCAGCAGTTTGGGACTAGCGTCCTTCACAGATACGCAGTATTTT

V gene: TRBV5-1
clone size: many
J gene: TRBJ2-5
D gene: -
CDR3 protein: CASSLEETQYF
CDR3 DNA: TGTGCCAGCAGCTTAGAAGAGACCCAGTACTTC

V gene: TRBV19
clone size: many
J gene: TRBJ1-5
D gene: TRBD1
CDR3 protein: CASNSGQDNQPQHF
CDR3 DNA: TGTGCCAGTAACTCGGGACAGGACAATCAGCCCCAGCATTTT

V gene: TRBV12-3/TRBV12-4
clone size: many
J gene: TRBJ2-1
D gene: TRBD2
CDR3 protein: CASSLASGTYNEQFF
CDR3 DNA: TGTGCCAGCAGCTTGGCTAGCGGAACCTACAATGAGCAGTTCTTC

V gene: TRBV7-9
clone size: many
J gene: TRBJ1-5
D gene: -
CDR3 protein: CASSPSKPGPGNQPQHF
CDR3 DNA: TGTGCCAGCAGCCCTAGCAAACCGGGACCAGGGAATCAGCCCCAGCATTTT

V gene: TRBV6-5
clone size: many
J gene: TRBJ2-1
D gene: TRBD1
CDR3 protein: CASTPFAGGEQFF
CDR3 DNA: TGTGCCAGCACCCCGTTTGCAGGGGGTGAGCAGTTCTTC

V gene: TRBV7-9
clone size: many
J gene: TRBJ2-3
D gene: -
CDR3 protein: CASSIYRDTWTDTQYF
CDR3 DNA: TGTGCCAGCAGCATTTACCGGGACACTTGGACAGATACGCAGTATTTT

V gene: TRBV6-2/TRBV6-3
clone size: many
J gene: TRBJ2-3
D gene: TRBD1
CDR3 protein: CASSYSRGRRTDTQYF
CDR3 DNA: TGTGCCAGCAGTTACTCAAGGGGGCGCCGCACAGATACGCAGTATTTT

V gene: TRBV7-2
clone size: many
J gene: TRBJ1-2
D gene: -
CDR3 protein: CASSTTTGFYGYTF
CDR3 DNA: TGTGCCAGCAGCACTACTACAGGCTTCTATGGCTACACCTTC

V gene: TRBV2
clone size: many
J gene: TRBJ2-7
D gene: TRBD2
CDR3 protein: CASRPLAGGSYEQYF
CDR3 DNA: TGTGCCAGCAGACCCTTGGCGGGGGGCTCCTACGAGCAGTACTTC

V gene: TRBV19
clone size: many
J gene: TRBJ1-5
D gene: -
CDR3 protein: CASRRAMDSNQPQHF
CDR3 DNA: TGTGCCAGTAGAAGGGCCATGGATTCAAATCAGCCCCAGCATTTT

V gene: TRBV7-6
clone size: many
J gene: TRBJ1-6
D gene: -
CDR3 protein: CASSLSSGDSPLHF
CDR3 DNA: TGTGCCAGCAGCTTAAGCAGTGGTGATTCACCCCTCCACTTT

V gene: TRBV20-1
clone size: -
J gene: TRBJ2-7
D gene: -
CDR3 protein: CSARDTGSYEQYF
CDR3 DNA: TGCAGTGCTAGAGATACGGGGTCGTACGAGCAGTACTTC

V gene: TRBV2
clone size: many
J gene: TRBJ2-4
D gene: TRBD2
CDR3 protein: CASSATRAGVGENIQYF
CDR3 DNA: TGTGCCAGCAGCGCCACCCGGGCGGGAGTGGGGGAAAACATTCAGTACTTC

V gene: TRBV2
clone size: -
J gene: TRBJ2-2
D gene: TRBD2
CDR3 protein: CASRTSGGNTGELFF
CDR3 DNA: TGTGCCAGCAGGACTAGCGGGGGTAACACCGGGGAGCTGTTTTTT

V gene: TRBV29-1
clone size: few
J gene: TRBJ2-7
D gene: TRBD2
CDR3 protein: CGAGGSPYEQYF
CDR3 DNA: TGCGGCGCGGGGGGCAGCCCCTACGAGCAGTACTTC

V gene: TRBV10-3
clone size: -
J gene: TRBJ2-2
D gene: -
CDR3 protein: CAISAGGLKLNTGELFF
CDR3 DNA: TGTGCCATCAGCGCCGGTGGGCTCAAGCTCAACACCGGGGAGCTGTTTTTT

V gene: TRBV12-3/TRBV12-4
clone size: -
J gene: TRBJ2-7
D gene: TRBD1
CDR3 protein: CASSIGQGYEQYF
CDR3 DNA: TGTGCCAGCAGTATCGGACAGGGCTACGAGCAGTACTTC

V gene: TRBV30
clone size: -
J gene: TRBJ2-3
D gene: -
CDR3 protein: CAWSVGSDTQYF
CDR3 DNA: TGTGCCTGGAGTGTAGGGTCAGATACGCAGTATTTT

V gene: TRBV5-1
clone size: -
J gene: TRBJ2-3
D gene: TRBD2
CDR3 protein: CASSLSPGGPIGDTQYF
CDR3 DNA: TGCGCCAGCAGCTTGAGTCCGGGAGGGCCCATCGGAGATACGCAGTATTTT

V gene: TRBV28
clone size: -
J gene: TRBJ2-5
D gene: TRBD2
CDR3 protein: CASSSLGLAGGRETQYF
CDR3 DNA: TGTGCCAGCAGTTCATTGGGACTAGCGGGGGGGCGAGAGACCCAGTACTTC

V gene: TRBV7-9
clone size: few
J gene: TRBJ1-4
D gene: -
CDR3 protein: CASSQLTGSNEKLFF
CDR3 DNA: TGTGCCAGCAGCCAGCTGACAGGATCGAATGAAAAACTGTTTTTT

V gene: TRBV20-1
clone size: many
J gene: TRBJ2-5
D gene: -
CDR3 protein: CSARRGSWRLDKETQYF
CDR3 DNA: TGCAGTGCTAGACGTGGCTCTTGGAGACTAGACAAAGAGACCCAGTACTTC